The 27 T cell receptor beta chains given below trace back to one sample, sequenced in a study of early T cells in non-severe SARS-CoV-2 infection. TCRdb ran MiXCR on the 5' RACE reads and lists one entry per CDR3 protein. The sample lists over 75,000 distinct CDR3 sequences, just under 15% occurring once. Material for sequencing was whole blood. These receptor sequences come from an adult who was a healthcare worker with PCR-confirmed SARS-CoV-2 infection or an uninfected control (not recorded which).

Many counts were recorded for this clonotype. The rearrangement uses TRBV6-5 and TRBJ2-4; 7 nucleotides align to TRBD1. The CDR3 has 13 residues. The V and J ends lost 4 bases and 5 bases, in that order; junction bases with no gene match: 2. Germline loops: CDR1 MNHEY, CDR2 SVGAGI. The CDR3 nucleotides read TGTGCCAGCAGTTCTACAGGGGAAAACATTCAGTACTTC. As protein: CASSSTGENIQYF.

This clonotype appeared a single time. The chain carries TRBV12-3 or TRBV12-4 and TRBJ1-1; unclear D gene. Trimming shortened V by 2 bases and J by 10 bases, and 14 bases separated the two germline ends. This CDR3 contains 13 residues. The CDR3 spells CASSLSYQTPAFF. CDR3 DNA: TGTGCCAGCAGTTTAAGTTATCAGACCCCAGCTTTCTTT.

V and J are TRBV24-1 and TRBJ1-5; 10 nucleotides match TRBD1. V gave up 11 bases and J gave up 5 bases; unmatched junction bases: 2. The CDR3 sequence is 12 residues long. Germline V lookup: CDR1 KGHDR, CDR2 SFDVKD. In DNA, the CDR3 is TGTGCCATCGGGACAGGGGATCAGCCCCAGCATTTT. It encodes CAIGTGDQPQHF.

V and J are TRBV5-1 and TRBJ2-1; 11 bases align to TRBD2. Germline V gives CDR1 SGHRS, CDR2 YFSETQ. This CDR3 is built from 15 residues. The ends lost 5 bases at V and 6 bases at J; junction bases unmatched: 7. CDR3 in DNA: TGCGCCAGCAGACCACTAGCGGGAGTGAGCAATGAGCAGTTCTTC. Translated: CASRPLAGVSNEQFF.

This clonotype has just a few counts. V and J are TRBV7-2 and TRBJ2-2, with no clear D. This CDR3 comprises 13 residues. Germline V gives CDR1 SGHTA, CDR2 FQGNSA. The V end was cut by 6 bases, the J end by 4 bases, with 9 bases between. The CDR3 here is CASSFWATGELFF. CDR3 bases: TGTGCCAGCAGTTTTTGGGCCACCGGGGAGCTGTTTTTT.

V usage is TRBV12-3 or TRBV12-4 and J usage is TRBJ2-5, with D tentatively TRBD1 (5 bases). The CDR3 covers 14 residues. V was trimmed by 8 bases and J by 5 bases, leaving 18 bases between them. This CDR3 is CASAPFRTSETQYF. The CDR3 DNA reads TGTGCCAGCGCTCCTTTTCGGACATCCGAGACCCAGTACTTC.

This clonotype was found a few times. The chain employs TRBV11-2 and TRBJ1-6; D gene unclear. The V end was cut by 0 bases, the J end by 6 bases, with 9 bases between. Germline assignment: CDR1 SGHAT and CDR2 FQNNGV. The CDR3 runs to 15 residues. In DNA form, the CDR3 reads TGTGCCAGCAGCTTAGACAGGACGGTTAATTCACCCCTCCACTTT. Translating gives CASSLDRTVNSPLHF. Complete variable domain (other parts from reference TRBV11-2 and TRBJ1-6): EAGVAQSPRYKIIEKRQSVAFWCNPISGHATLYWYQQILGQGPKLLIQFQNNGVVDDSQLPKDRFSAERLKGVDSTLKIQPAKLEDSAVYLCASSLDRTVNSPLHFGNGTRLTVT.

This clonotype was observed at least ten times. The chain links TRBV27 to TRBJ1-5; no definite D call. Germline V CDR1 and CDR2: MNHEY, SMNVEV (reference sequence). The CDR3 is 13 amino acids. Trimming removed 2 bases at V and 7 bases at J, with 9 bases between. CDR3 DNA: TGTGCCAGCAGTTTAGGGGTGAACCAGCCCCAGCATTTT. It translates to CASSLGVNQPQHF.

This clonotype was seen more than once but under ten times. This sequence joins TRBV5-6 and TRBJ2-1; a possible D gene is TRBD2 (6 bases). V shed 2 bases and J shed 4 bases, with 13 bases lying between them. This CDR3 has 15 residues. The germline V gene encodes CDR1 SGHDT and CDR2 YYEEEE. CDR3 sequence reads: CASSFRGTGYNEQFF. The CDR3 DNA reads TGTGCCAGCAGCTTTCGCGGGACGGGGTACAATGAGCAGTTCTTC.

This clonotype has a handful of counts. The chain employs TRBV10-2 and TRBJ2-7; D gene uncertain. CDR3 size: 13 residues. Germline V gene data show CDR1 as WSHSY and CDR2 as SAAADI. Trimming removed 4 bases at V and 3 bases at J, with 10 bases between. The CDR3 loop is CASSASTVYEQYF. CDR3 bases: TGCGCCAGCAGTGCTTCCACCGTCTACGAGCAGTACTTC.

This clonotype has more than one count but fewer than ten. The genes are TRBV2 and TRBJ2-7; tentative D call: TRBD2 (6 bases). Trimming took off 4 bases at V and 3 bases at J, with 7 bases between the two ends. Germline V gives CDR1 SNHLY, CDR2 FYNNEI. The CDR3 contains 12 residues. The chain's CDR3 is CASSVEGYEQYF. CDR3 coding DNA: TGTGCCAGCAGTGTGGAGGGCTACGAGCAGTACTTC.

This clonotype was detected only a few times. The chain joins TRBV28 to TRBJ2-7; the match to TRBD2 covers 8 bases. V lost 2 bases and J lost 1; bases outside the gene matches: 10. The length of the CDR3 is 17 residues. Germline CDR1 MDHEN, CDR2 SYDVKM. The CDR3 region is CASSLGGTASGSYEQYF. The CDR3 nucleotides read TGTGCCAGCAGTTTAGGCGGTACCGCTAGCGGGTCCTACGAGCAGTACTTC.

V and J are TRBV6-6 and TRBJ1-2; the D is unclear. This CDR3 is 13 amino acids long. CDR1 and CDR2 (germline): MNHNY, SVGAGI (reference sequence). V was shortened by 6 bases and J by 4 bases, with 12 bases between the two germline ends. In DNA, the CDR3 is TGTGCCAGCAGCCCAGAAGACACCTATGGCTACACCTTC. Protein: CASSPEDTYGYTF.

The chain links TRBV4-1 to TRBJ1-5; possibly TRBD1 for D (6 bases). The germline V and J ends were trimmed by 3 bases and 4 bases, with 7 bases remaining between them. The CDR3 runs 13 residues. Germline V gives CDR1 MGHRA, CDR2 YSYEKL. CDR3 DNA: TGCGCCAGCAGCCAGACAGGTAATCAGCCCCAGCATTTT. This translates into CASSQTGNQPQHF.

The chain is built from TRBV28 and TRBJ2-7; tentative D call: TRBD1 (6 bases). CDR1 is MDHEN and CDR2 is SYDVKM in the germline V gene. The CDR3 has 13 residues. The V end was cut by 6 bases, the J end by 11 bases, with 20 bases between. The DNA for the CDR3 is TGTGCCAGCAGACCACAGGGCGCTGTTACGGAGTACTTC. It translates to CASRPQGAVTEYF.

The table lists this clonotype with a few counts. The chain uses TRBV27 and TRBJ2-3; no clear D. This CDR3 region has 12 residues. V was shortened by 0 bases and J by 10 bases, with 8 bases between the two germline ends. The V gene's germline CDR1 is MNHEY and CDR2 SMNVEV (reference sequence). The CDR3 spells CASSLSSIPQYF. The CDR3 DNA reads TGTGCCAGCAGTTTATCTTCTATTCCGCAGTATTTT.

This clonotype appeared a few times. The rearrangement uses TRBV12-3 or TRBV12-4 and TRBJ1-1, with 7 bases aligning to TRBD1. This CDR3 spans 15 amino acids. Trimming cost V 6 bases and J 6 bases; bases outside gene matches: 13. CDR3 bases: TGTGCCAGCAGCCTATACCGAGGGGGCAGCGCTGAAGCTTTCTTT. It encodes CASSLYRGGSAEAFF.

The chain is built from TRBV24-1 and TRBJ2-3, with D unclear. This CDR3 region has 12 residues. V was clipped by 7 bases and J by 4 bases, with 8 bases between them. Germline loops: CDR1 KGHDR, CDR2 SFDVKD. CDR3 sequence: CATSRHPDTQYF. In nucleotides, the CDR3 is TGTGCCACCAGCCGACACCCAGATACGCAGTATTTT.

In this sample, this clonotype turned up many times. The chain recombines TRBV12-3 or TRBV12-4 with TRBJ1-5; no definite D call. V was pared by 2 bases and J by 7 bases, with 9 bases between. The CDR3 spans 13 residues. Here the CDR3 reads CASSLLEAQPQHF. CDR3 in DNA: TGTGCCAGCAGTTTATTGGAGGCCCAGCCCCAGCATTTT.

This clonotype was seen repeatedly, ten times or more. The chain is built from TRBV20-1 and TRBJ2-5, with unresolved D. V lost 3 bases to trimming and J lost 3 bases, with 8 bases between them. Germline values: CDR1 DFQATT, CDR2 SNEGSKA (reference sequence). The CDR3 is made up of 12 amino acids. CDR3 residues: CSASRPKETQYF. DNA of the CDR3: TGCAGTGCTAGTCGGCCAAAAGAGACCCAGTACTTC.

This clonotype was counted between two and nine times. The chain employs TRBV25-1 and TRBJ2-1; D is unresolved. V was clipped by 4 bases and J by 6 bases, with 10 bases between them. The CDR3 runs to 13 residues. Germline V gives CDR1 MGHDK, CDR2 SYGVNS. The DNA for the CDR3 is TGTGCCAGCAGTGTCAGCTTTCGCAATGAGCAGTTCTTC. The encoded protein is CASSVSFRNEQFF.

A few counts support this clonotype. The V gene is TRBV7-3, the J gene TRBJ2-5; no clear D gene. The length of the CDR3 is 13 residues. Germline CDR1 is SGHTA and CDR2 is FQGTGA. Between the trimmed V and J ends, which lost 5 bases and 2 bases, there was a span of 9 bases. The CDR3 region has the DNA TGTGCCAGCAGCACCTTACCACAAGAGACCCAGTACTTC. Its translation: CASSTLPQETQYF.

The chain uses TRBV2 and TRBJ2-7, with D perhaps being TRBD1 or TRBD2 (6 bases each). The CDR3 is made up of 14 amino acids. The V end lost 4 bases, the J end lost 3 bases, and 13 bases lay between the germline ends. Germline CDR1 and CDR2: SNHLY and FYNNEI. The CDR3 sequence: CASSGGTPHYEQYF. For the CDR3, the DNA is TGTGCCAGCAGTGGCGGGACACCCCACTACGAGCAGTACTTC.

The chain carries TRBV28 and TRBJ2-3; D unclear. The CDR3 runs to 12 residues. V lost 3 bases and J 5 bases, leaving 6 bases between the germline ends. CDR1 is MDHEN, CDR2 SYDVKM, per germline. CDR3 protein: CASSFWRDTQYF. DNA of the CDR3: TGTGCCAGCAGTTTTTGGAGAGATACGCAGTATTTT.

This clonotype was counted a few times. The chain combines TRBV5-1 with TRBJ2-1; 7 bases align to TRBD1. Germline values: CDR1 SGHRS, CDR2 YFSETQ. Unmatched junction bases numbered 3, after V lost 4 bases and J lost 2 bases. The CDR3 runs to 14 residues. This CDR3 is CASSQDRAYNEQFF. For the CDR3, the DNA is TGCGCCAGCAGCCAAGACAGGGCCTACAATGAGCAGTTCTTC.

There are many counts of this clonotype. The chain uses TRBV6-5 and TRBJ2-3; TRBD2 matches 7 bases. The trim removed 6 bases at V and 5 bases at J, leaving 8 bases unmatched. CDR1 and CDR2 from the germline V gene are MNHEY and SVGAGI. The CDR3 is made up of 14 amino acids. The CDR3 DNA is TGTGCCAGCAGCACAAGCGGGAACGTAGATACGCAGTATTTT. Protein sequence: CASSTSGNVDTQYF.

This clonotype was counted at least ten times. The chain carries TRBV18 and TRBJ1-2, with no clear D. Per the germline V gene, CDR1 is KGHSH and CDR2 is LQKENI. V was trimmed by 1 base and J by 4 bases, leaving 7 bases between them. CDR3 length: 13 residues. The CDR3 DNA reads TGTGCCAGCTCACCACTAAGAGTCTATGGCTACACCTTC. It translates to CASSPLRVYGYTF.